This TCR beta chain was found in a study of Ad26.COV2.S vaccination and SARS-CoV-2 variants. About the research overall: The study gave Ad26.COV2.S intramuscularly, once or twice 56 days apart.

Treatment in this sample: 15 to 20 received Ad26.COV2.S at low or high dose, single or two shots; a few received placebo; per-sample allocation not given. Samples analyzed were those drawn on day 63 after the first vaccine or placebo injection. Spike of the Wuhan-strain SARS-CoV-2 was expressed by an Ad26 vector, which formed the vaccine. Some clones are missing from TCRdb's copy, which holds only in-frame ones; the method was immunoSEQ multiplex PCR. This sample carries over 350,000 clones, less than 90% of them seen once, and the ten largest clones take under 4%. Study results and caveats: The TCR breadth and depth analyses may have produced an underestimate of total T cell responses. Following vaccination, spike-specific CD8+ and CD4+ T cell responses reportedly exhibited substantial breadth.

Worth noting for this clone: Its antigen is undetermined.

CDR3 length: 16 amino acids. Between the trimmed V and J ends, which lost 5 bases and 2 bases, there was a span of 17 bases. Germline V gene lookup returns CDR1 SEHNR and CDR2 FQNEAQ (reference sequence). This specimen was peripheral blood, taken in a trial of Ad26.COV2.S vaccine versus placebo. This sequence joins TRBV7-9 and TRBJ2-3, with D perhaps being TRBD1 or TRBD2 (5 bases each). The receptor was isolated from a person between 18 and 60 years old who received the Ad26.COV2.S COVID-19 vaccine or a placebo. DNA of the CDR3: TGTGCCAGCAGCCCCGGGACCTCTACCCTCACAGATACGCAGTATTTT. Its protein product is CASSPGTSTLTDTQYF.